This T cell receptor (beta chain) was profiled in a study of T cell changes during pregnancy in multiple sclerosis. The germline V gene encodes CDR1 MNHEY and CDR2 SMNVEV (reference sequence). The CDR3 extends over 14 amino acids. Trimming pared 5 bases from V and 0 bases from J, leaving 5 bases between. The data were produced by immunoSEQ multiplex PCR, yet TCRdb's version contains in-frame clones alone and is incomplete. The data show about 100,000 clones, more than 80% seen once. This clone was seen a single time. The clonotype originates from a female donor with multiple sclerosis, enrolled in a pregnancy study. Sequenced here: peripheral blood, sampled in the second trimester of pregnancy. The chain has TRBV27 and TRBJ1-6; D is undetermined. The CDR3 here is CASSPSSYNSPLHF. DNA of the CDR3: TGTGCCAGCAGTCCTAGCTCCTATAATTCACCCCTCCACTTT.